This T cell receptor (beta chain) came from a study of CD8 T cells in Susac syndrome. Findings and caveats of the study: As the study acknowledged, the number of individuals who were part of its TCR sequencing and HLA analysis was relatively small.

The RNA, about 0.45 to 1 ug, was put through reverse transcription using random hexamers. TCR beta CDR3 was amplified by immunoSEQ covering 54 Vbeta and 13 Jbeta. MiXCR, run by TCRdb on the immunoSEQ multiplex PCR reads, gives a single entry per CDR3 protein. The table shows fewer than 150,000 distinct CDR3 sequences, with 90% to 95% occurring only once. Purification of the CD8+ and CD4+ T cells relied on negative isolation, and TEMRA cells underwent FACS enrichment. V lost 10 bases, J lost 3 bases, and 5 bases stayed unmatched. Per germline, CDR1 SEHNR and CDR2 FQNEAQ (reference sequence). This CDR3 spans 13 amino acids. This clonotype was seen just once. What it binds is not known.

Sequences were obtained from CD4+ T cells from PBMCs. The chain combines TRBV7-9 with TRBJ2-3; 9 positions agree with TRBD2. This clonotype was obtained from a human donor in good health. This CDR3 is CATGLARTDTQYF. CDR3 sequence (DNA): TGTGCCACAGGACTAGCGAGAACAGATACGCAGTATTTT.